Following are 4 T cell receptor beta chains from one sample sequenced in a study of T cells in Graves' hyperthyroidism and ophthalmopathy. What was amplified from RNA transcripts were TCR beta CDR3 regions. During a first-round RT-PCR of the TCR CDR3, the HTBI primer set was used. TCRdb passed the multiplex PCR reads through MiXCR, listing each CDR3 protein once. This sample has over 700,000 distinct CDR3 sequences, with roughly 37% found just once. The sequenced material came from blood. The source of these receptors is a man aged 18 to 35 with Graves' hyperthyroidism.

This clonotype was counted ten times or more. V gene TRBV29-1 combines with J gene TRBJ1-1; possibly TRBD1 for D (5 bases). Germline CDR1 is SQVTM and CDR2 is ANQGSEA. This CDR3 is 13 amino acids long. The germline V and J ends were trimmed by 7 bases and 5 bases, with 17 bases remaining between them. CDR3 sequence: CSATSGGGTEAFF. The CDR3 DNA is TGCAGCGCCACGTCTGGGGGGGGAACTGAAGCTTTCTTT.

In its sample, this clonotype was seen many times. The rearrangement links TRBV5-8 to TRBJ1-6; D unresolved. Germline lookup yields CDR1 SGHTS and CDR2 YDEGEE. The CDR3 length is 15 residues. V dropped 4 bases and J dropped 9 bases, with 17 bases sitting between them. The CDR3 sequence: CASSLDGREGSPLHF. DNA of the CDR3: TGTGCCAGCAGCCTTGACGGCCGTGAGGGTTCACCCCTCCACTTT.

The chain uses TRBV7-3 and TRBJ2-5, with D unresolved. The CDR3 is 16 amino acids. Germline V gives CDR1 SGHTA, CDR2 FQGTGA. V lost 6 bases and J lost 1, with 18 bases in between. The CDR3 DNA follows: TGTGCCAGCAGTTATTCCCGCCGACCGCTCCAAGAGACCCAGTACTTC. Translated, it gives CASSYSRRPLQETQYF.

With regard to this clonotype: One end of the junction is discordant with germline, which a read error may explain. The chain is built from TRBV24-1 and TRBJ2-2; possibly TRBD1 for D (5 bases). CDR3 length: 14 amino acids. The germline CDR1 and CDR2 sequences are KGHDR and SFDVKD. CDR3 sequence: CASSYATGPGELFF. The CDR3, as DNA: TGTGCCAGCAGTTACGCCACAGGCCCCGGGGAGCTGTTTTTT.